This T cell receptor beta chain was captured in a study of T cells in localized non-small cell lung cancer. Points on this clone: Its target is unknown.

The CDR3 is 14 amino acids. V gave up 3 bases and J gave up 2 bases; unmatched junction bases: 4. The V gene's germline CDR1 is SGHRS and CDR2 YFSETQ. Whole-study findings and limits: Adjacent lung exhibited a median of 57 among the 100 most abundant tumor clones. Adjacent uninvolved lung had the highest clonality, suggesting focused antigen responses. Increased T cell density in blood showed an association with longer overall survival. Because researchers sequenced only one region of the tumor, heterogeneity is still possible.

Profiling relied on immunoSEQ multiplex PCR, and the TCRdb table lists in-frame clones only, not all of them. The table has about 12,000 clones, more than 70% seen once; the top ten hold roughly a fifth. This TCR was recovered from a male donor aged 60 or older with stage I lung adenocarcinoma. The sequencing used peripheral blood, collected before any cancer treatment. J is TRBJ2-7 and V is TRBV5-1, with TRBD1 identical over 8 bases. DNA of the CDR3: TGCGCCAGCAGCTCGACAGGGGAAACCTACGAGCAGTACTTC. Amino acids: CASSSTGETYEQYF.